A selection of T cell receptor beta chains follows, all from one sample in a study of tumor and adjacent non-tumor tissue in lung cancer. Each CDR3 protein is one row after TCRdb ran MiXCR on the multiplex PCR reads. The sample has approximately 80,000 distinct CDR3 sequences, 70% to 90% seen once; the top ten hold approximately 51%. Input material: distant non-tumor lung tissue. The source of these receptors is a man in his sixties with non-small cell lung cancer. CDR3s include the opening cysteine and the closing phenylalanine or tryptophan. D genes are given only for firm matches. Clone size is stated in some rows and not others, as once, few, many or a class when expanded.

j_call | d_call | v_call | clone_size | cdr3_nt | cdr3_aa
TRBJ2-3 | . | TRBV6-2/TRBV6-3 | . | TGTGCCAGCAGTTACCCGGCCGGGAAAGGCGCAGATATGCAGTATTTT | CASSYPAGKGADMQYF
TRBJ2-7 | . | TRBV11-2 | . | TGTGCCAGCAGCCCGCGACTGTACGAGCTGTACTTC | CASSPRLYELYF
TRBJ2-7 | TRBD2 | TRBV6-2/TRBV6-3 | . | TGTGCCAGCAGTTCCCCACTAGCGTCATACGAGAAGTACTTT | CASSSPLASYEKYF
TRBJ2-1 | TRBD2 | TRBV24-1 | . | TGTGCCACCCGTGATATAACGACTAGCGGGAGGATGAATGAGCAGTTCTTC | CATRDITTSGRMNEQFF
TRBJ2-5 | . | TRBV7-9 | . | TGTGCCAGCAGCTTGGACTTAGCGAGGGCCCAGTACTTC | CASSLDLARAQYF
TRBJ1-2 | TRBD1 | TRBV9 | . | TGTGCCAGCAGCGCCGCACAGGGGACGGCTAATCCTGAGAGCTACACCTTC | CASSAAQGTANPESYTF
TRBJ2-7 | TRBD1 | TRBV12-3/TRBV12-4 | many | TGTGCCAGCGCGACCCGGACAGGGGCTAACGAGCAGTACTTC | CASATRTGANEQYF
TRBJ2-7 | TRBD2 | TRBV11-2 | . | TGTGCCAGAAGTCCTGAGCGGGGAGGTTACTACGAGCAGTACTTC | CARSPERGGYYEQYF
TRBJ2-3 | TRBD1 | TRBV12-3/TRBV12-4 | . | TGTGCCAGCAGTTTTGTACAGGGGGAAGTAAATCAGCACCAGTATTTT | CASSFVQGEVNQHQYF
TRBJ2-1 | TRBD2 | TRBV6-5 | . | TGTGCCAGCAGTTACTTTACGGGGGGGAGCGATAATGAGGAGTTCTTC | CASSYFTGGSDNEEFF
TRBJ2-7 | . | TRBV12-3/TRBV12-4 | once | TGTGCCAGCAGTCCAGACCGGTTTCGGGAGCAGTACTTC | CASSPDRFREQYF
TRBJ1-1 | . | TRBV12-3/TRBV12-4 | . | TGTGCCAGCAGTTCCCCAGGGATACTCAACACTGAGGCTTTCTTT | CASSSPGILNTEAFF
TRBJ2-7 | TRBD2 | TRBV11-2 | . | TGTGCCAGCAGCTTAGCGACTAGCGGATCTTACGAGCGGTACTTC | CASSLATSGSYERYF
TRBJ2-5 | . | TRBV4-3 | . | TGCGCCAGCAGCCAGGAGGGGACCCAGTACTTC | CASSQEGTQYF